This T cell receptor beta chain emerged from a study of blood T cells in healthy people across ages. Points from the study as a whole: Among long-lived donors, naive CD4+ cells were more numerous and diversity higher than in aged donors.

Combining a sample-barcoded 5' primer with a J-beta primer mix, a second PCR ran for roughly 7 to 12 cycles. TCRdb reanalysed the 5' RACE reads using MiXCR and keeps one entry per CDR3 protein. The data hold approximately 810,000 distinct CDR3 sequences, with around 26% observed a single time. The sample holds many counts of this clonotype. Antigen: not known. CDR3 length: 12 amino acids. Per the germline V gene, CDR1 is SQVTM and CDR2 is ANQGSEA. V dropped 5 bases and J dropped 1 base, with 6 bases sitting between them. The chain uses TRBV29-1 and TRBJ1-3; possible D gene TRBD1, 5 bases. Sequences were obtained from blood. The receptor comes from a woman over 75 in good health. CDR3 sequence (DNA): TGCAGCGTTACAGGATCTGGAAACACCATATATTTT. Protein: CSVTGSGNTIYF.